Sequencing of this T cell receptor (beta chain) was carried out in a study of blood T cell repertoires in COVID-19. At the level of the study: Sources were T cells, B-cell-depleted T cells, or PBMCs; the material itself was cDNA or gDNA.

Authors' processing steps: Reference gene primer amplification yielded estimated nucleated cell counts. Assay used: immunoSEQ multiplex PCR; TCRdb lists only in-frame clones, some missing. The V and J calls and clone size come from that table; D and trimming were worked out from the DNA. The sample records some 150,000 clones, 82% being singletons. Sequencing was performed on peripheral blood. The source is a woman aged 80 or older with acute or convalescent COVID-19.

CDR3 bases: TGTGCCAGCGTTACACAGCATGGCTACACCTTC. This sequence encodes CASVTQHGYTF. The V call is TRBV28, the J call TRBJ1-2; D is unresolved. V gave up 8 bases and J gave up 6 bases, with 10 bases separating them. There are 11 residues in the CDR3. Per the germline V gene, CDR1 is MDHEN and CDR2 is SYDVKM.